The 31 T cell receptor beta chains reported below all come from one sample, sequenced in a study of memory CD4+ T cells and cytomegalovirus serostatus. Single viable CD3+CD4+CD8-CD45RO+ cells were sorted as the memory CD4+ T cells. Clones were sequenced by immunoSEQ multiplex PCR, and TCRdb holds only the in-frame ones, with some missing. The sample lists about 25,000 clones; approximately 72% were seen once. Specimen: memory CD4+ T cells from blood. These receptors were obtained from an adult in good health and CMV-seronegative.

The chain combines TRBV15 with TRBJ2-2; TRBD1 is a possible D gene (7 bases). Looked up from germline, CDR1 is LNHNV and CDR2 is YYDKDF (reference sequence). The germline V and J ends were trimmed by 0 bases and 4 bases, with 9 bases remaining between them. This CDR3 contains 15 residues. CDR3 protein: CATSRDQGGTGELFF. CDR3 in DNA: TGTGCCACCAGCAGAGATCAGGGGGGCACCGGGGAGCTGTTTTTT.

J is TRBJ2-3 and V is TRBV1; the tabulated D call, TRBD2, remains unverified against the DNA. TRBV1 is a recognized pseudogene. The CDR3 has 16 residues. The CDR3 bases are TGCACCAGCAGCCACCTGACTAGCGGGGACACAGATACGCAGTATTTT. Amino acid sequence: CTSSHLTSGDTDTQYF.

The V and J genes are TRBV28 and TRBJ1-1, with D perhaps TRBD1 (5 bases). This CDR3 comprises 14 residues. Germline-derived CDR1 and CDR2 are MDHEN and SYDVKM. The CDR3 DNA is TGTGCTCACCAAACGGGGCAGAGAAACACTGAAGCTTTCTTT. This encodes CAHQTGQRNTEAFF.

V and J are TRBV10-3 and TRBJ1-1; D is ambiguous. CDR1 is ENHRY and CDR2 is SYGVKD in the germline V gene. The V gene lost 4 bases and the J gene lost 0 bases, with 9 bases spanning the gap. This CDR3 spans 14 amino acids. CDR3 DNA sequence: TGTGCCATCAGTGTCGACGGACTGAACACTGAAGCTTTCTTT. Translation: CAISVDGLNTEAFF.

The rearrangement joins TRBV18 to TRBJ1-3; D gene ambiguous. The germline gives CDR1 KGHSH, CDR2 LQKENI. Trimming removed 2 bases from V and 0 bases from J, with 5 bases in between. This CDR3 region has 14 residues. CDR3 DNA: TGTGCCAGCTCACCAGCGGTCTCTGGAAACACCATATATTTT. Amino acids: CASSPAVSGNTIYF.

The chain couples TRBV9 to TRBJ2-3, with 8 bases identical to TRBD2. The CDR3 consists of 16 residues. J lost 0 bases, V lost 4 bases, and 7 bases had no gene match. Germline lookup yields CDR1 SGDLS and CDR2 YYNGEE. The CDR3 loop reads CASSQRLASSTDTQYF. The CDR3 DNA reads TGTGCCAGCAGCCAAAGACTAGCGTCAAGCACAGATACGCAGTATTTT.

This chain joins TRBV5-1 and TRBJ2-3; TRBD1 agrees at 9 bases. This CDR3 is built from 15 residues. Germline CDR1 and CDR2: SGHRS and YFSETQ. The V gene end was trimmed by 3 bases and the J gene end by 5 bases; junction bases not matched to a gene: 7. In DNA, the CDR3 is TGCGCCAGCAGCTCGGAAAACAGGGGGCTAGATACGCAGTATTTT. It is translated as CASSSENRGLDTQYF.

This chain links TRBV6-5 with TRBJ2-3; D is perhaps TRBD1 or TRBD2 (5 bases each). From germline, CDR1 is MNHEY and CDR2 SVGAGI. The CDR3 loop spans 15 amino acids. Trimming removed 0 bases at V and 5 bases at J, with 12 bases between. The CDR3 coding sequence is TGTGCCAGCAGTTACTCGAACGGGGCGGGAGATACGCAGTATTTT. This codes for CASSYSNGAGDTQYF.

As regards this clone: This CDR3 is also generated by other DNA sequences in the sample. The rearrangement joins TRBV6-1 to TRBJ2-6; a possible D gene is TRBD1 (5 bases). This CDR3 region has 16 residues. V was clipped by 0 bases and J by 0 bases, with 6 bases between them. CDR1 is MNHNS, CDR2 SASEGT, per germline. The CDR3 spells CASSEAQGSGANVLTF. DNA for the CDR3: TGTGCCAGCAGTGAAGCGCAGGGCTCTGGGGCCAACGTCCTGACTTTC.

This clone was found a few times. The chain couples TRBV30 to TRBJ1-5; D is unresolved. V was pared by 4 bases and J by 0 bases, with 7 bases between. Germline V gene data show CDR1 as GTSNPN and CDR2 as SVGIG (reference sequence). The CDR3 spans 13 residues. The CDR3 reads CAWTRDSNQPQHF. The CDR3 nucleotides read TGTGCCTGGACGCGTGATAGCAATCAGCCCCAGCATTTT.

This clone was counted only a few times. The chain uses TRBV19 and TRBJ2-1; perhaps TRBD2 as D (5 bases). Germline CDR1 and CDR2: LNHDA and SQIVND (reference sequence). V was shortened by 6 bases and J by 9 bases, with 12 bases between the two germline ends. This CDR3 is built from 12 residues. The CDR3 reads CASRGASGEQFF. In DNA, the CDR3 is TGTGCCAGTAGGGGAGCCAGCGGTGAGCAGTTCTTC.

The chain employs TRBV19 and TRBJ1-2; a weak D match, TRBD1 (6 bases). Looked up from germline, CDR1 is LNHDA and CDR2 is SQIVND (reference sequence). CDR3 size: 13 residues. The V end was cut by 7 bases, the J end by 4 bases, with 13 bases between. CDR3 in DNA: TGTGCCAGTAAGCAGGGGCTCGCCTATGGCTACACCTTC. It encodes CASKQGLAYGYTF.

The gene calls are TRBV27 and TRBJ1-2; a possible D gene is TRBD1 (6 bases). Germline V lookup: CDR1 MNHEY, CDR2 SMNVEV (reference sequence). V gave up 5 bases and J gave up 3 bases, with 16 bases separating them. The CDR3 is 15 residues long. The CDR3 sequence: CASSVSTGMDYGYTF. CDR3 nucleotide sequence: TGTGCCAGCAGTGTCTCTACAGGGATGGACTATGGCTACACCTTC.

This chain joins TRBV6-5 and TRBJ1-1; D gene uncertain. Trimming shortened V by 6 bases and J by 4 bases, and 15 bases separated the two germline ends. Germline loops: CDR1 MNHEY, CDR2 SVGAGI. The CDR3 length is 14 residues. Here the CDR3 reads CASSPSPSGTEAFF. The CDR3 DNA reads TGTGCCAGCAGCCCCTCACCTAGTGGCACTGAAGCTTTCTTT.

V gene TRBV6-5 combines with J gene TRBJ1-3; no clear D gene. This CDR3 region has 13 residues. The V end was cut by 6 bases, the J end by 2 bases, with 8 bases between. The germline gives CDR1 MNHEY, CDR2 SVGAGI. In nucleotides, the CDR3 is TGTGCCAGCAGGCCTCCAACTGGAAACACCATATATTTT. Encoded protein: CASRPPTGNTIYF.

V is TRBV5-1 and J is TRBJ2-1, with TRBD1 matching over 7 bases. Looked up from germline, CDR1 is SGHRS and CDR2 is YFSETQ. V shed 0 bases and J 13 bases; nucleotides not matched to a gene: 16. The CDR3 has 16 residues. CDR3 coding DNA: TGCGCCAGCAGCTTGGACCCGACAGGGTTGGGGGCATCTCAGTTCTTC. It is translated as CASSLDPTGLGASQFF.

This clone was counted between two and nine times. The genes are TRBV7-3 and TRBJ1-1; D not resolved. There are 13 residues in the CDR3. Germline-derived CDR1 and CDR2 are SGHTA and FQGTGA. V lost 5 bases and J lost 1, with 8 bases in between. In DNA form, the CDR3 reads TGTGCCAGCAGCAGAGTCCCGAACACTGAAGCTTTCTTT. It specifies CASSRVPNTEAFF. The whole variable domain, remainder taken from reference TRBV7-3 and TRBJ1-1, is GAGVSQTPSNKVTEKGKYVELRCDPISGHTALYWYRQSLGQGPEFLIYFQGTGAADDSGLPNDRFFAVRPEGSVSTLKIQRTERGDSAVYLCASSRVPNTEAFFGQGTRLTVV.

This chain joins TRBV6-1 and TRBJ2-7; 9 bases are shared with TRBD2. Germline V CDR1 and CDR2: MNHNS, SASEGT. The CDR3 loop spans 15 amino acids. V gave up 6 bases and J gave up 1 base; unmatched junction bases: 7. CDR3 residues: CASSPRRGGSYEQYF. CDR3 in DNA: TGTGCCAGCAGCCCTCGGCGGGGGGGGTCCTACGAGCAGTACTTC.

The V gene is TRBV5-6, the J gene TRBJ1-5; D is undetermined. This CDR3 spans 15 amino acids. V lost 0 bases, J lost 12 bases, and 19 bases lay in between. CDR1 and CDR2 (germline): SGHDT, YYEEEE. CDR3 residues: CASSLGRERISGQHF. CDR3 sequence (DNA): TGTGCCAGCAGCTTGGGGAGGGAGCGAATCAGTGGCCAGCATTTT.

V usage is TRBV7-8 and J usage is TRBJ2-2, with D tentatively TRBD2 (5 bases). CDR1 SGHVS and CDR2 FQNEAQ come from the germline V gene. Trimming stripped 6 bases from V and 2 bases from J, with 10 bases between. The CDR3 runs 14 residues. The CDR3 nucleotides are TGTGCCAGCAGTCCCGGAGGTAACACCGGGGAGCTGTTTTTT. Translation gives CASSPGGNTGELFF.

This chain connects TRBV5-1 to TRBJ2-2, with D perhaps TRBD2 (5 bases). The CDR3 totals 16 residues. CDR1 is SGHRS and CDR2 is YFSETQ in the germline V gene. With 1 base removed from V and 7 bases from J, the gap between germline ends came to 17 bases. The CDR3 nucleotides are TGCGCCAGCAGCTTGCCGGACCCGGCGGGTATCGGGGAGCTGTTTTTT. Its protein is CASSLPDPAGIGELFF.

The table lists this clone with a count of one. The V gene is TRBV4-3, the J gene TRBJ1-2; no reliable D call. Germline V CDR1 and CDR2: LGHNA, YSLEER. The V end was cut by 0 bases, the J end by 8 bases, with 10 bases between. The CDR3 has 13 amino acids. This CDR3 is CASSQDWSGGYTF. The CDR3 DNA is TGCGCCAGCAGCCAAGATTGGTCGGGGGGCTACACCTTC.

The chain couples TRBV19 to TRBJ1-2; the match to TRBD1 covers 7 bases. Germline lookup yields CDR1 LNHDA and CDR2 SQIVND (reference sequence). This CDR3 region has 13 residues. Germline trimming cut 6 bases from V and 0 bases from J; bases unmatched to any gene: 1. The CDR3 coding sequence is TGTGCCAGTAGCGACAGGGCTAACTATGGCTACACCTTC. Amino acids: CASSDRANYGYTF.

V is TRBV6-1 and J is TRBJ1-1; the D is unclear. The V gene lost 7 bases and the J gene lost 9 bases, with 12 bases spanning the gap. Germline CDR1 MNHNS, CDR2 SASEGT. The CDR3 is 11 residues long. The CDR3 sequence: CASTHGLQAFF. The CDR3 nucleotides read TGTGCCAGCACCCACGGTTTGCAAGCTTTCTTT.

This chain links TRBV4-3 with TRBJ1-2; 8 positions match TRBD1. The length of the CDR3 is 15 residues. Per germline, CDR1 LGHNA and CDR2 YSLEER. Trimming took 0 bases from V and 7 from J; bases not matched to a gene: 7. CDR3 loop: CASSQEGRGQGGYTF. CDR3 DNA: TGCGCCAGCAGCCAAGAGGGCAGGGGGCAGGGTGGCTACACCTTC.

This clone has more than one count but fewer than ten. The J gene is TRBJ1-5, the V gene TRBV28; D unresolved. This CDR3 has 14 residues. Germline CDR1 is MDHEN and CDR2 is SYDVKM. V lost 6 bases, J lost 11 bases, and 20 bases lay in between. CDR3 sequence (DNA): TGTGCCAGCAGCCCCAGACATGGGTTTGGGACCCAGCATTTT. Its protein is CASSPRHGFGTQHF.

The chain has TRBV7-9 and TRBJ2-5; TRBD2 matches 7 bases. The CDR3 length is 16 residues. In germline, CDR1 is SEHNR, CDR2 FQNEAQ (reference sequence). The V gene end was trimmed by 0 bases and the J gene end by 1 base; junction bases not matched to a gene: 5. The DNA for the CDR3 is TGTGCCAGCAGCTTAGCGCGGGGGAGGGGCCAAGAGACCCAGTACTTC. The encoded protein is CASSLARGRGQETQYF.

The chain combines TRBV5-6 with TRBJ2-1; D is undetermined. Germline V lookup: CDR1 SGHDT, CDR2 YYEEEE. V was pared by 0 bases and J by 9 bases, with 4 bases between. The CDR3 has 11 amino acids. The CDR3 region has the DNA TGTGCCAGCAGCTTGGTCACTGAGCAGTTCTTC. It specifies CASSLVTEQFF.

The chain uses TRBV5-6 and TRBJ2-3; D remains ambiguous. Trimming stripped 4 bases from V and 6 bases from J, with 12 bases between. CDR3 length equals 13 residues. Germline assignment: CDR1 SGHDT and CDR2 YYEEEE. The CDR3 region has the DNA TGTGCCAGCAGCCCCCCCAGCAGCGATACGCAGTATTTT. Translated: CASSPPSSDTQYF.

The rearrangement joins TRBV30 to TRBJ1-2; D unclear. Trimming left V 5 bases short and J 3 bases short, with 16 bases between. CDR1 is GTSNPN, CDR2 SVGIG, per germline (reference sequence). The CDR3 is 14 amino acids. The CDR3 sequence is CAWGTQVGYYGYTF. The CDR3 DNA follows: TGTGCCTGGGGAACCCAGGTGGGGTACTATGGCTACACCTTC.

The J gene is TRBJ2-1, the V gene TRBV9; 8 nucleotides line up with TRBD2. Losses at the gene ends were 0 bases for V and 1 base for J; bases not matched to a gene: 6. This CDR3 spans 17 amino acids. Germline lookup yields CDR1 SGDLS and CDR2 YYNGEE. The CDR3 is CASSVEGAGVSYNEQFF. CDR3 DNA sequence: TGTGCCAGCAGCGTAGAAGGAGCGGGGGTGTCCTACAATGAGCAGTTCTTC.